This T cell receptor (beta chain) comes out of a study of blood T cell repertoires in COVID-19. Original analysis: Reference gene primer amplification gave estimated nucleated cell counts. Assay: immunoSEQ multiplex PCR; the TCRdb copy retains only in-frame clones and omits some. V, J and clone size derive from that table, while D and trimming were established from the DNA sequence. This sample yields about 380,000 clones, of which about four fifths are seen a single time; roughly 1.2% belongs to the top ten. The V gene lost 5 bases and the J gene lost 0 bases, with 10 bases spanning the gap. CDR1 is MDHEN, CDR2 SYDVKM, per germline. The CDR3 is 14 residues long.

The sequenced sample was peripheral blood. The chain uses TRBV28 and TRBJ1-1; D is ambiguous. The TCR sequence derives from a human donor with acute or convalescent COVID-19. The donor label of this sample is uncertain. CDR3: CASSLLHLNTEAFF. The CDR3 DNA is TGTGCCAGCAGTCTACTACATCTGAACACTGAAGCTTTCTTT.